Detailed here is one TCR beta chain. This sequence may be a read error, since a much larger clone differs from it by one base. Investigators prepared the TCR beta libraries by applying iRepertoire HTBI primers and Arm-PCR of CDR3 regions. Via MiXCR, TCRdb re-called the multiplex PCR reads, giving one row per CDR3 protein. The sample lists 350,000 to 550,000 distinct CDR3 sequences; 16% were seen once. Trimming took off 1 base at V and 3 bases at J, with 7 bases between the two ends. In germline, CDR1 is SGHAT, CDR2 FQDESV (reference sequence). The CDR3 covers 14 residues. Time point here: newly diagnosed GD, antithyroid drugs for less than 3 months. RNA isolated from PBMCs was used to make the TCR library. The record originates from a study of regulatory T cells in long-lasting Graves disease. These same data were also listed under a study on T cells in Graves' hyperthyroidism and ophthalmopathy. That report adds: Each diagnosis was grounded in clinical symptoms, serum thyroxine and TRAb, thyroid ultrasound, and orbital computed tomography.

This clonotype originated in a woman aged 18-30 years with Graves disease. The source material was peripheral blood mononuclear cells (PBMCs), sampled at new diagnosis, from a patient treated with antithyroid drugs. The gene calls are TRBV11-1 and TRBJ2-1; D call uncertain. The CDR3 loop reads CASSLDSVYNEQFF. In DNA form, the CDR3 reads TGTGCCAGCAGCTTAGATTCGGTCTACAATGAGCAGTTCTTC.